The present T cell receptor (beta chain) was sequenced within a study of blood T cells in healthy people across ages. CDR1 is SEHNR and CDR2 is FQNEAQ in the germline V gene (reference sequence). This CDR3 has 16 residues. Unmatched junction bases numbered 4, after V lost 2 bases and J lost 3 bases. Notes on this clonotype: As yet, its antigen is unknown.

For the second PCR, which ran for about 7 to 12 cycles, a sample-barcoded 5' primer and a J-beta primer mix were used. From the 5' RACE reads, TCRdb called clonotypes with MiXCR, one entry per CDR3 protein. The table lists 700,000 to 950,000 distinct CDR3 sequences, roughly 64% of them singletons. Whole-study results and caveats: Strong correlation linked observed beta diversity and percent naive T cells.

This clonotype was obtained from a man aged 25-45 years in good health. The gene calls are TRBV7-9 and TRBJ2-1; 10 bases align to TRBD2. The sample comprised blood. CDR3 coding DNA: TGTGCCAGCAGCTTATGGGGGACTAGCGACTACAATGAGCAGTTCTTC. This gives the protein CASSLWGTSDYNEQFF.